There are many counts of the clone carrying this T cell receptor (beta chain). The antigen is not known. The CDR3 has 14 amino acids. V gave up 3 bases and J gave up 6 bases, with 15 bases separating them. TCRdb reanalysed the 5' RACE reads using MiXCR and keeps one entry per CDR3 protein. This table has roughly 240,000 distinct CDR3 sequences, less than 7.5% appearing once. This record comes from a study of T cells after yellow fever vaccination. Study outcomes and limitations: The booster response re-showed most primary clones: about 96% CD4, roughly 91% CD8.

The chain joins TRBV12-3 or TRBV12-4 to TRBJ2-7; a possible D gene is TRBD1 (6 bases). The input for sequencing was CD4+ T cells sorted from PBMCs, taken on the day of the yellow fever booster vaccination. This TCR came from a young man who received the YFV17D yellow fever vaccine. DNA for the CDR3: TGTGCCAGCAGTTTTCTGCAAGGGACAAGCGAGCAGTACTTC. Translation gives CASSFLQGTSEQYF.